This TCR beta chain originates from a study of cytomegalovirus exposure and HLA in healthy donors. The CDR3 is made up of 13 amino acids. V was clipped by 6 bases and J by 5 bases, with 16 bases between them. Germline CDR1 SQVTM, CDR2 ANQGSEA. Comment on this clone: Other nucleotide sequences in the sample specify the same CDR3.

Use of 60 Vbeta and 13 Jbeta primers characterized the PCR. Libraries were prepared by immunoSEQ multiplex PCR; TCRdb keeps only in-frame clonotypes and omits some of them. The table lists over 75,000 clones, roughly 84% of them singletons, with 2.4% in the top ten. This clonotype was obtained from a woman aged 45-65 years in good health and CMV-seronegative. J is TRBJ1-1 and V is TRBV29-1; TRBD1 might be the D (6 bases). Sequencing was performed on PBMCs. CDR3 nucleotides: TGCAGCGTCGCCACAGGGATTGGGACTGAAGCTTTCTTT. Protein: CSVATGIGTEAFF. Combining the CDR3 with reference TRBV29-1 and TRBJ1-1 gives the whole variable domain SAVISQKPSRDICQRGTSLTIQCQVDSQVTMMFWYRQQPGQSLTLIATANQGSEATYESGFVIDKFPISRPNLTFSTLTVSNMSPEDSSIYLCSVATGIGTEAFFGQGTRLTVV.